This T cell receptor beta chain was identified during a study of cytomegalovirus exposure and HLA in healthy donors. 13 Jbeta primers and 60 Vbeta primers were used for the PCR. Authors' data handling: Roughly 83 million unique TCR beta chains, about 11 million of them shared, were counted by a later analysis. The protocol was immunoSEQ multiplex PCR, while the TCRdb copy is restricted to in-frame clones and leaves out a portion. From that table come the V and J calls and clone size; the DNA was used to work out D and trimming. Here the sample spans approximately 210,000 clones, about 80% being singletons. CDR1 and CDR2 (germline): PRHDT, FYEKMQ (reference sequence). The CDR3 covers 16 residues. Deletions cut 5 bases from V and 0 bases from J, with 14 bases between.

The receptor was derived from a woman aged 40-49 years in good health and CMV-seronegative. Sequenced sample: PBMCs. The J gene is TRBJ1-3, the V gene TRBV13; TRBD1 is a possible D gene (5 bases). Here the CDR3 reads CASSNRQIPSGNTIYF. In nucleotides, the CDR3 is TGTGCCAGCAGCAACCGACAGATTCCCTCTGGAAACACCATATATTTT.